Reported below is one T cell receptor beta chain. Its antigen is still unknown. Germline-derived CDR1 and CDR2 are KGHDR and SFDVKD. CDR3 size: 19 residues. This record belongs to a study of blood T cells in healthy people across ages. Study summary: The capture of about one barcoded beta molecule per two T cells was achieved by template switching.

A sample-barcoded 5' primer and a J-beta primer mix were used in a second PCR of roughly 7 to 11 cycles. TCRdb used MiXCR to reprocess the 5' RACE reads, holding one entry per CDR3 protein. The table has some 780,000 distinct CDR3 sequences, approximately 60% seen once. Broader study findings: Higher diversity, along with more naive CD4+ cells, distinguished long-lived donors from aged donors.

Donor samples were obtained from healthy Caucasian individuals from Russia, aged 6 to 90. With each sample, at least 5 micrograms of total RNA were extracted. This TCR came from a man aged 40-49 years in good health. V and J are TRBV24-1 and TRBJ2-4, with D perhaps matching TRBD1 (7 bases). TRBJ2-5 explains the end of the DNA better; the J call may be wrong. The specimen was blood. CDR3 in DNA: TGTGCCACCAGTGATTTGCTCAACCGGGCGGGACAGCCACAAGAGACCCAGTACTTC. Its translation is CATSDLLNRAGQPQETQYF.